This T cell receptor beta chain was sequenced for a study of beta chain features in type 1 diabetes. Study-wide background: Patients shared similar age, gender and cell yields with healthy donors.

The CDR3 consists of 13 residues. CDR1 is SQVTM and CDR2 is ANQGSEA in the germline V gene. V shed 7 bases, J shed 5 bases, and the junction held 10 bases outside the gene matches. The isolated RNA, all of it, was reverse transcribed, so expressed TCRB transcripts were what got sequenced. Measured with immunoSEQ multiplex PCR; TCRdb has only the in-frame clones, and not every one. The top ten hold about 0.43% of the sample, which has around 21,000 clones, about 50% seen once. Study-level results: Naive, central memory and Treg TCRB repertoires seemed to resemble each other more closely in patients than they did in healthy donors. Type 1 diabetes patients had VDJ junctions that carried fewer insertions and more deletions. When Type 1 diabetes patients were examined, their TCRB CDR3s proved moderately but significantly shorter in all four CD4+ subsets.

Concerning this clone: The antigen remains unidentified.

This TCR derives from a man in his late teens or twenties in good health. The sequenced material came from stem cell memory CD4+ T cells from blood. This chain links TRBV29-1 with TRBJ1-1; the match to TRBD1 covers 7 bases. The CDR3 DNA is TGCAGCGGAATACAGGGGTTGGAGACTGAAGCTTTCTTT. Protein sequence: CSGIQGLETEAFF.